This TCR beta chain emerged from a study of blood T cell repertoires in COVID-19 (TCRdb year 2020). About the full investigation: Collaborator samples came from the United States, Italy and Spain and covered acute and convalescent phases of COVID-19. The material from the prospective study consisted of cDNA or gDNA derived from T cells, B-cell-depleted T cells, or PBMCs. The dataset comprised deeply sampled blood TCRbeta repertoires from subjects exposed to, actively infected with, or recovered from COVID-19. The repertoires were made available in a free public database intended to serve as a resource for research on the immune response to SARS-CoV-2. Samples were obtained from the ongoing ImmuneRACE study (first 160 participants) and from about 1,300 subjects provided by 6 global collaborators. Nearly every sample came with metadata listing a de-identified subject ID, COVID-19 status, age in years and sex. Where HLA class I and class II types were available, the types were taken from metadata supplied by the sample provider, not from assay-based typing. What the study reported, not specific to this receptor: Clinical and demographic metadata were provided uncurated, with the amount varying by source and participant.

The collaborating institutions used their own protocols to collect whole blood in K2EDTA tubes. For TCRbeta analysis, collaborators shipped samples as frozen whole blood, isolated PBMCs, or DNA extracted from either of those sample types. On this clone: No antigen is known for it. No quality values exist for individual bases; no much larger clone is one base distant.

The CDR3 runs 12 residues from the cysteine to the phenylalanine. The entry retains the CDR3 DNA only, 36 bases that are in frame from base 1. Taken from the germline V gene (reference sequence), the CDR1 and CDR2 loops are MNHNY and SVGAGI. The germline V and J ends show losses of 3 bases and 11 bases respectively, and no gene match explains 5 bases of the junction. TCRbeta CDR3 regions were amplified from genomic DNA using the immunoSEQ Assay, a bias-controlled multiplex PCR. Per the original workflow: The number of nucleated cells in each sample was estimated from the amplification of reference gene primers within the assay. To quantify the absolute abundance of each unique TCRbeta CDR3 rearrangement, sequence reads were collapsed and filtered. For each sample, productive Simpson clonality was calculated as the square root of Simpson's diversity index over productive rearrangements. In TCRdb, the immuneACCESS table is reduced to in-frame sequences with V and J assigned. These tables do not hold every clone; where another copy was compared, an unresolved V gene accounts for under half, and the others remain unexplained. D and trimming come from the DNA, and the V and J calls and clone size come from that table. The sample contains under 250,000 clones, about 90% of them found a single time. The ten largest clonotypes hold about 1.3% of the sample.

This clonotype was obtained from a man aged 25 to 40 with acute or convalescent COVID-19. The V and J genes are TRBV6-6 and TRBJ1-1, and TRBD1 aligns with 8 junction nucleotides. What was sequenced was peripheral blood. The CDR3: CASSYGQGDAFF. The nucleotide sequence reads as follows: TGTGCCAGCAGTTATGGACAGGGTGACGCTTTCTTT.